This paragraph covers one TCR beta chain sequence. V gave up 0 bases and J gave up 7 bases, with 11 bases separating them. Looked up from germline, CDR1 is SGHTS and CDR2 is YDEGEE. The CDR3 consists of 15 residues. The data stem from a study of blood T cell repertoires in COVID-19. Study background: COVID-19 samples, acute and convalescent, were from the United States, Italy and Spain.

Residents of 24 US areas, aged roughly 18 to 89 years, made up the participants. Repertoires were generated with immunoSEQ multiplex PCR, while TCRdb's copy carries only in-frame clones and drops some. This sample yields 150,000 to 190,000 clones, of which about 86% are seen a single time; about 7.7% belongs to the top ten. Input material: PBMCs or T cells enriched from blood (not recorded which). The receptor was isolated from a man aged 45-65 years who had recovered from COVID-19. V is TRBV5-8 and J is TRBJ1-6, with a tentative D call TRBD1 (6 bases). CDR3 protein: CASSLGQALNSPLHF. The DNA for the CDR3 is TGTGCCAGCAGCTTGGGACAGGCTCTAAATTCACCCCTCCACTTT. The variable domain in full, with the rest retrieved from reference TRBV5-8 and TRBJ1-6, is EAGVTQSPTHLIKTRGQQATLRCSPISGHTSVYWYQQALGLGLQFLLWYDEGEERNRGNFPPRFSGRQFPNYSSELNVNALELEDSALYLCASSLGQALNSPLHFGNGTRLTVT.